One and the same sample provided the 10 T cell receptor beta chains below, sequenced in a study of blood T cell repertoires in COVID-19. The method was immunoSEQ multiplex PCR; TCRdb's version includes in-frame clones alone and lacks a portion of them. The sample lists hundreds of thousands of clones; 83% were seen once. Material for sequencing was peripheral blood. Receptor source: a woman aged 40 to 50 with active or convalescent COVID-19.

This rearrangement joins TRBV7-2 to TRBJ2-3; 9 nucleotides line up with TRBD2. The CDR3 runs to 17 residues. In germline, CDR1 is SGHTA, CDR2 FQGNSA. Losses at the gene ends were 5 bases for V and 4 bases for J; bases not matched to a gene: 13. The CDR3 loop is CASSLRGLGGGADTQYF. CDR3 nucleotide sequence: TGTGCCAGCAGCCTAAGGGGACTAGGCGGGGGGGCAGATACGCAGTATTTT.

There are a few counts of this clone. V usage is TRBV6-1 and J usage is TRBJ1-5; D perhaps matches TRBD1 (6 bases). CDR1 is MNHNS and CDR2 is SASEGT in the germline V gene. V shed 0 bases and J shed 0 bases, with 15 bases lying between them. The CDR3 length is 18 residues. The CDR3 nucleotides read TGTGCCAGCAGTGAAGCGCTTGGGACACCGTATAGCAATCAGCCCCAGCATTTT. It encodes CASSEALGTPYSNQPQHF.

This rearrangement joins TRBV11-2 to TRBJ1-2; D not resolved. The germline V gene has CDR1 SGHAT and CDR2 FQNNGV. This CDR3 has 13 residues. V dropped 1 base and J dropped 5 bases, with 8 bases sitting between them. The CDR3 region has the DNA TGTGCCAGCAGCTTAGCTTCAGTGTATGGCTACACCTTC. Protein product: CASSLASVYGYTF.

This chain links TRBV27 with TRBJ2-7, with D possibly being TRBD2 (6 bases). Trimming cost V 4 bases and J 3 bases, with 16 bases left between them. The CDR3 loop spans 15 amino acids. Germline V gene data show CDR1 as MNHEY and CDR2 as SMNVEV (reference sequence). CDR3 nucleotide sequence: TGTGCCAGCAGTTGGTTATCGGGGGAAGACTACGAGCAGTACTTC. This encodes CASSWLSGEDYEQYF.

V and J are TRBV18 and TRBJ1-2, with 7 positions matching TRBD1. With 2 bases clipped from V and 4 bases from J, the junction kept 7 bases outside the gene matches. The CDR3 runs to 15 residues. Germline assignment: CDR1 KGHSH and CDR2 LQKENI. CDR3 nucleotides: TGTGCCAGCTCACCAAGCCAGGGGGAACTCTATGGCTACACCTTC. Its protein product is CASSPSQGELYGYTF.

V usage is TRBV27 and J usage is TRBJ2-7; 13 bases map to TRBD2. Trimming removed 5 bases from V and 3 bases from J; junction bases left unmatched: 16. Germline CDR1 MNHEY, CDR2 SMNVEV (reference sequence). CDR3 size: 19 residues. The CDR3 coding sequence is TGTGCCAGCAGTCCAAGCAGACTAGCGGGGGGAATCGGGATCTACGAGCAGTACTTC. The encoded protein is CASSPSRLAGGIGIYEQYF.

This sequence joins TRBV2 and TRBJ2-5; the match to TRBD2 covers 12 bases. The trim removed 10 bases at V and 4 bases at J, leaving 7 bases unmatched. From germline, CDR1 is SNHLY and CDR2 FYNNEI. The CDR3 consists of 14 residues. CDR3 amino acids: CATQLAGGPETQYF. CDR3 DNA: TGTGCCACGCAACTAGCGGGGGGTCCAGAGACCCAGTACTTC.

V and J are TRBV5-1 and TRBJ1-1; possibly TRBD1 for D (5 bases). The V gene lost 0 bases and the J gene lost 10 bases, with 10 bases spanning the gap. The CDR3 totals 12 residues. CDR1 is SGHRS, CDR2 YFSETQ, per germline. The CDR3, as DNA: TGCGCCAGCAGCTTGGCTCCAGGGCTAGCTTTCTTT. Its protein is CASSLAPGLAFF.

This rearrangement joins TRBV9 to TRBJ2-1, with D possibly being TRBD1 (5 bases). This CDR3 has 15 amino acids. V lost 3 bases and J lost 0, with 10 bases in between. The germline gives CDR1 SGDLS, CDR2 YYNGEE. CDR3 bases: TGTGCCAGCAGCGAGACAGTGAGCTCCTACAATGAGCAGTTCTTC. Protein sequence: CASSETVSSYNEQFF.

This clone was seen a single time. This sequence joins TRBV30 and TRBJ1-5; possible D gene TRBD1, 5 bases. V gave up 0 bases and J gave up 3 bases, with 9 bases separating them. Germline loops: CDR1 GTSNPN, CDR2 SVGIG (reference sequence). CDR3 size: 14 residues. CDR3 residues: CAWSVGHTNQPQHF. CDR3 in DNA: TGTGCCTGGAGTGTGGGGCACACCAATCAGCCCCAGCATTTT.